This entry is about one T cell receptor beta chain. Its antigen is undetermined. This entry is derived from a study of cytomegalovirus exposure and HLA in healthy donors. The wider study: Around 86 million unique TCRs, all from HLA-typed donors, were included in an early release of the data. Study-wide points: Earlier results showed most TCR beta V segments being productive about 87% or about 30% of the time.

PCR amplification relied on 60 Vbeta primers (plus 13 Jbeta primers). Generated by immunoSEQ multiplex PCR, the TCRdb table keeps only in-frame clones and is missing some. The table has some 120,000 clones, 74% seen once. The source of this sequence is a woman aged 45-60 years in good health and CMV-seropositive. Source material: PBMCs.

The CDR3 loop reads CASSWTLTGGSYEQYF. The CDR3 coding sequence is TGCGCCAGCAGCTGGACCCTGACAGGGGGCTCCTACGAGCAGTACTTC. V and J are TRBV5-1 and TRBJ2-5, with 9 bases aligning to TRBD1. The DNA end is a closer match to TRBJ2-7, so the J assignment may be wrong. Germline V CDR1 and CDR2: SGHRS, YFSETQ. The CDR3 totals 16 residues.